This TCR beta chain was found in a study of OX40 agonist ivuxolimab in advanced cancers. Baseline, cycle 4 day 1, and cycle 7 day 1 were the blood sampling points. TCRdb's copy holds only in-frame clones and misses some; the assay was immunoSEQ multiplex PCR. The sample yields approximately 62,000 clones, nearly 95% seen once. This clone occurred once. The antigen is unknown. Regarding the study as a whole: The study did not work out the antigen specificity of the expanded peripheral T cells. Clonal expansion was seen in CD4+ and CD8+ blood T cells by week 6 at 0.1 to 3.0 mg/kg.

Germline V lookup: CDR1 LNHDA, CDR2 SQIVND (reference sequence). CDR3 length: 13 amino acids. V lost 5 bases and J lost 0, with 7 bases in between. The chain combines TRBV19 with TRBJ1-1; no clear D. Sequences were derived from CD4+ or CD8+ T cells sorted from blood, sampled in a trial of the OX40 agonist ivuxolimab. The sequence was obtained from an adult with an advanced solid tumor such as melanoma, head and neck, liver or kidney cancer. CDR3 protein: CASSLSMNTEAFF. For the CDR3, the DNA is TGTGCCAGTAGTTTAAGTATGAACACTGAAGCTTTCTTT.